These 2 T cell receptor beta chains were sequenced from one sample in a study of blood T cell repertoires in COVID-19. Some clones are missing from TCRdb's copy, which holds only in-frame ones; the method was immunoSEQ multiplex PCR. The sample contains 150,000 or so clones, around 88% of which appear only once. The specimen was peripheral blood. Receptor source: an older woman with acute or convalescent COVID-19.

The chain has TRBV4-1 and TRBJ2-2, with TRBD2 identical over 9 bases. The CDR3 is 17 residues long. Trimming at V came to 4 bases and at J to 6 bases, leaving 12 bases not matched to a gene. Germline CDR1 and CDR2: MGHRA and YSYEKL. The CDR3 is CASSPGSGGRRAGELFF. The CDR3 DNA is TGCGCCAGCAGCCCAGGTAGCGGGGGTCGTAGGGCCGGGGAGCTGTTTTTT.

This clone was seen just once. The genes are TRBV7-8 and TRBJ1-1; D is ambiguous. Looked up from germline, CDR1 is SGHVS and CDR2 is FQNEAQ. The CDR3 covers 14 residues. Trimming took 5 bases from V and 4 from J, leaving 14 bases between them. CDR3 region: CASSPSPWRTEAFF. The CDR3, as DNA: TGTGCCAGCAGCCCTAGCCCGTGGCGCACTGAAGCTTTCTTT.